Shown below are 19 T cell receptor beta chains from a single sample sequenced in a study of blood T cell repertoires in COVID-19. Produced via immunoSEQ multiplex PCR; TCRdb's table is partial and in-frame only. The data contain 300,000 to 350,000 clones, about 91% of them seen just once; the ten biggest clones take up approximately 10%. The sequenced sample was peripheral blood. These receptors were collected from a man aged 25 to 40 with COVID-19, enrolled during active disease.

This chain uses TRBV4-1 with TRBJ2-5, with D possibly matching TRBD1 (5 bases). CDR1 is MGHRA, CDR2 YSYEKL, per germline. This CDR3 region has 17 residues. Deletions cut 0 bases from V and 5 bases from J, with 19 bases between. CDR3 protein: CASSQDWGGNLRETQYF. In nucleotides, the CDR3 is TGCGCCAGCAGCCAAGATTGGGGCGGCAATCTCAGGGAGACCCAGTACTTC.

This rearrangement joins TRBV19 to TRBJ2-7, with D perhaps TRBD2 (5 bases). V lost 3 bases and J lost 3, with 9 bases in between. The CDR3 has 13 amino acids. The germline gives CDR1 LNHDA, CDR2 SQIVND (reference sequence). The CDR3, as DNA: TGTGCCAGTAGTATTCAGCGGTTCTACGAGCAGTACTTC. As protein: CASSIQRFYEQYF. The whole variable domain, filled in from reference TRBV19 and TRBJ2-7, reads DGGITQSPKYLFRKEGQNVTLSCEQNLNHDAMYWYRQDPGQGLRLIYYSQIVNDFQKGDIAEGYSVSREKKESFPLTVTSAQKNPTAFYLCASSIQRFYEQYFGPGTRLTVT.

The chain is built from TRBV27 and TRBJ2-1, with 7 nucleotides matching TRBD1. CDR1 is MNHEY and CDR2 is SMNVEV in the germline V gene (reference sequence). The CDR3 has 15 amino acids. V gave up 5 bases and J gave up 0 bases; unmatched junction bases: 4. The DNA of the CDR3 is TGTGCCAGCAGTCCGGACAGGAGCTCCTACAATGAGCAGTTCTTC. This codes for CASSPDRSSYNEQFF.

The gene calls are TRBV3-1 (or the pseudogene TRBV3-2) and TRBJ1-3; TRBD1 matches 9 bases. With 1 base clipped from V and 1 base from J, the junction kept 5 bases outside the gene matches. This CDR3 has 17 amino acids. CDR1 is LGHDT, CDR2 YNNKEL, per germline (reference sequence). The DNA of the CDR3 is TGTGCCAGCAGCCAAGGACCGGGACAGGGTTCTGGAAACACCATATATTTT. It specifies CASSQGPGQGSGNTIYF.

V and J are TRBV29-1 and TRBJ2-7, with 8 bases aligning to TRBD1. Per germline, CDR1 SQVTM and CDR2 ANQGSEA. The CDR3 has 15 amino acids. V lost 3 bases, J lost 2 bases, and 9 bases stayed unmatched. CDR3 sequence (DNA): TGCAGCGTTGAGGACAGGGTTTTTGGGACCTACGAGCAGTACTTC. Amino acids: CSVEDRVFGTYEQYF.

This clone was seen only once. The chain carries TRBV9 and TRBJ1-2; 8 nucleotides match TRBD1. The junction had 8 bases not matched to a gene; V was cut back by 6 bases and J by 1 base. This CDR3 comprises 15 residues. Germline loops: CDR1 SGDLS, CDR2 YYNGEE. The CDR3 bases are TGTGCCAGCAACCTGGAGACAGGGGATAACTATGGCTACACCTTC. Protein: CASNLETGDNYGYTF.

The chain combines TRBV29-1 with TRBJ2-6; no definite D call. V was shortened by 5 bases and J by 1 base, with 6 bases between the two germline ends. In germline, CDR1 is SQVTM, CDR2 ANQGSEA. The CDR3 runs 13 residues. CDR3: CSVSVSGANVLTF. CDR3 nucleotide sequence: TGCAGCGTTTCGGTTTCTGGGGCCAACGTCCTGACTTTC.

The CDR3 spells CASTEGLAGVWNEQFF. The CDR3 DNA follows: TGTGCCAGCACGGAGGGACTAGCGGGAGTCTGGAATGAGCAGTTCTTC. V usage is TRBV2 and J usage is TRBJ2-1, with TRBD2 identical over 14 bases. Trimming removed 7 bases from V and 7 bases from J; junction bases left unmatched: 9. This CDR3 is 16 amino acids long. The V gene's germline CDR1 is SNHLY and CDR2 FYNNEI.

The chain employs TRBV9 and TRBJ2-2; 12 nucleotides line up with TRBD1. CDR1 SGDLS and CDR2 YYNGEE come from the germline V gene. CDR3 length: 18 amino acids. V was clipped by 0 bases and J by 5 bases; unmatched bases: 8. The CDR3 nucleotides are TGTGCCAGCAGCGTAGGAATTGGGGACAGGGGGCGAACCGGGGAGCTGTTTTTT. This encodes CASSVGIGDRGRTGELFF. The full variable domain, with the rest looked up from reference TRBV9 and TRBJ2-2, is DSGVTQTPKHLITATGQRVTLRCSPRSGDLSVYWYQQSLDQGLQFLIQYYNGEERAKGNILERFSAQQFPDLHSELNLSSLELGDSALYFCASSVGIGDRGRTGELFFGEGSRLTVL.

The sample holds a few counts of this clone. Here the CDR3 DNA reads TGTGCCAGCACCCCACCTGGGACAGGGGACCAGCATTTT. It codes for CASTPPGTGDQHF. The V gene is TRBV2, the J gene TRBJ1-5; 10 nucleotides align to TRBD1. The junction had 9 bases not matched to a gene; V was cut back by 7 bases and J by 12 bases. Per germline, CDR1 SNHLY and CDR2 FYNNEI. CDR3 size: 13 residues.

The chain combines TRBV7-9 with TRBJ2-7, with D maybe TRBD1 (5 bases). Germline values: CDR1 SEHNR, CDR2 FQNEAQ (reference sequence). This CDR3 is built from 15 residues. Trimming removed 0 bases at V and 0 bases at J, with 9 bases between. The CDR3, as DNA: TGTGCCAGCAGCTTAGCTTATCAGGGCTCCTACGAGCAGTACTTC. Amino acid sequence: CASSLAYQGSYEQYF.

This clone has a handful of counts. The CDR3 nucleotides are TGTGCCAGCAGTGACTCGAGCTCCGGGGAGCTGTTTTTT. It translates to CASSDSSSGELFF. The rearrangement joins TRBV6-4 to TRBJ2-2; D not resolved. Germline CDR1 reads MRHNA; CDR2 reads SNTAGT. Trimming stripped 0 bases from V and 6 bases from J, with 5 bases between. The CDR3 extends over 13 amino acids.

The rearrangement links TRBV5-1 to TRBJ2-7, with D unresolved. V gave up 0 bases and J gave up 3 bases, with 10 bases separating them. The CDR3 loop spans 14 amino acids. The germline V gene has CDR1 SGHRS and CDR2 YFSETQ. For the CDR3, the DNA is TGCGCCAGCAGCTTGGGCGGCGAGTACTACGAGCAGTACTTC. This encodes CASSLGGEYYEQYF.

The rearrangement joins TRBV2 to TRBJ1-5, with 10 positions matching TRBD1. Germline CDR1 reads SNHLY; CDR2 reads FYNNEI. J gave up 3 bases and V 6 bases, and 14 bases lay outside the gene matches. The CDR3 length is 18 residues. Here the CDR3 DNA reads TGTGCCAGCAGCCTTATTAAACCGGGACAGGGGAACAATCAGCCCCAGCATTTT. This gives the protein CASSLIKPGQGNNQPQHF.

The chain combines TRBV7-9 with TRBJ2-5; possible D gene TRBD1, 5 bases. Trimming pared 10 bases from V and 2 bases from J, leaving 14 bases between. The CDR3 has 13 residues. Germline V CDR1 and CDR2: SEHNR, FQNEAQ (reference sequence). The CDR3 reads CATNSGYQETQYF. CDR3 nucleotide sequence: TGTGCCACCAACTCAGGGTATCAAGAGACCCAGTACTTC.

The chain recombines TRBV10-3 with TRBJ2-5, with 7 nucleotides matching TRBD1. The CDR3 runs to 15 residues. V was pared by 2 bases and J by 3 bases, with 6 bases of the junction left unmatched. Germline lookup yields CDR1 ENHRY and CDR2 SYGVKD. CDR3 nucleotides: TGTGCCATCAGTGAGCGAAACAGGGGTAAAGAGACCCAGTACTTC. Translation gives CAISERNRGKETQYF.

The DNA of the CDR3 is TGTGCCAGCAGCCTAGGGACAGCAACCACAGATACGCAGTATTTT. Residues: CASSLGTATTDTQYF. This chain joins TRBV7-3 and TRBJ2-3; 7 nucleotides match TRBD1. The V segment lost 5 bases and the J segment 2 bases; nucleotides outside the gene matches: 7. Germline CDR1 and CDR2: SGHTA and FQGTGA. The CDR3 sequence is 15 residues long.

The chain combines TRBV11-2 with TRBJ1-1; D unresolved. The V end was cut by 6 bases, the J end by 3 bases, with 11 bases between. This CDR3 region has 13 residues. CDR1 is SGHAT, CDR2 FQNNGV, per germline. The CDR3 is CASSFTEYTEAFF. The CDR3 DNA sequence: TGTGCCAGCAGTTTTACAGAATACACTGAAGCTTTCTTT.

The genes are TRBV7-3 and TRBJ2-1; D may be TRBD2 (6 bases). The V gene lost 3 bases and the J gene lost 3 bases, with 12 bases spanning the gap. The CDR3 is made up of 15 amino acids. Germline loops: CDR1 SGHTA, CDR2 FQGTGA. CDR3 nucleotide sequence: TGTGCCAGCAGCTTTGGTCCGGGGGACTACAATGAGCAGTTCTTC. This translates into CASSFGPGDYNEQFF.